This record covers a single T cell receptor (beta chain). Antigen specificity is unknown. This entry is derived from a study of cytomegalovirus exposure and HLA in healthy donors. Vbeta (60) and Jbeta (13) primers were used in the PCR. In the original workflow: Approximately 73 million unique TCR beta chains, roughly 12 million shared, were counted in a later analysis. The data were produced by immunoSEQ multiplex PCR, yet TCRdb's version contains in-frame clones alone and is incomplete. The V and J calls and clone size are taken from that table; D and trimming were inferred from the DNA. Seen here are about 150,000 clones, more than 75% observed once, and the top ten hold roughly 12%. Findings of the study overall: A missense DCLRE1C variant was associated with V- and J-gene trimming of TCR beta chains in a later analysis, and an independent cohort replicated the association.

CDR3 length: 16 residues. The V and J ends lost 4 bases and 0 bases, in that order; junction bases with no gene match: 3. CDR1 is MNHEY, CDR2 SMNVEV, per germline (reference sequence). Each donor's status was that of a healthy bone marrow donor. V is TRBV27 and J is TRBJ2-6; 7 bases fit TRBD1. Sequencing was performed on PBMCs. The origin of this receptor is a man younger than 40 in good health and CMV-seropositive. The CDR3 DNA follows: TGTGCCAGCAGTTGGACAGGAAGCTCTGGGGCCAACGTCCTGACTTTC. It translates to CASSWTGSSGANVLTF.